The TCR beta chain described here comes from a study of cytomegalovirus exposure and HLA in healthy donors. The PCR had 60 Vbeta and 13 Jbeta primers. Repertoires were generated with immunoSEQ multiplex PCR, while TCRdb's copy carries only in-frame clones and drops some. The table records tens of thousands of clones, over 60% of them present only once. V lost 4 bases to trimming and J lost 2 bases, with 13 bases between them. The CDR3 has 15 residues. The germline V gene has CDR1 SNHLY and CDR2 FYNNEI. The receptor was isolated from a man aged 25-40 years in good health and CMV-seronegative. The chain employs TRBV2 and TRBJ2-3; TRBD2 might be the D (6 bases). Sequences were obtained from PBMCs. The CDR3 protein is CASSVNSGNTDTQYF. In DNA form, the CDR3 reads TGTGCCAGCAGTGTAAATAGCGGCAACACAGATACGCAGTATTTT.